A single sample is the source of the 29 T cell receptor beta chains below, sequenced in a study of T cell changes during pregnancy in multiple sclerosis. Clones were read by immunoSEQ multiplex PCR, and TCRdb kept only the in-frame ones, dropping some. The sample consists of under 60,000 clones, less than 95% of them appearing once. The sample in question was CD4+ T cells from peripheral blood mononuclear cells, obtained in the third trimester of pregnancy. These TCRs come from a female donor with multiple sclerosis, enrolled in a pregnancy study.

V usage is TRBV21-1 and J usage is TRBJ2-7; no check of the table's D call, TRBD2, against the DNA was made. TRBV21-1 corresponds to a pseudogene. This CDR3 is 16 amino acids long. The CDR3 nucleotides read TGTGCCAGCAGCAAAGGTCTAGCGGGGGACGGCGGCGAGCAGTACTTC. Its translation: CASSKGLAGDGGEQYF.

The chain is built from TRBV4-3 and TRBJ1-3; 7 nucleotides line up with TRBD1. V lost 4 bases and J lost 0; bases outside the gene matches: 6. The CDR3 covers 16 residues. Per the germline V gene, CDR1 is LGHNA and CDR2 is YSLEER. The CDR3 region is CASSRWDSYSGNTIYF. The CDR3 DNA reads as TGCGCCAGCAGCCGTTGGGACAGTTACTCTGGAAACACCATATATTTT.

V usage is TRBV7-3 and J usage is TRBJ2-2; D is uncertain. Trimming cost V 0 bases and J 1 base, with 3 bases left between them. CDR1 is SGHTA and CDR2 is FQGTGA in the germline V gene. This CDR3 has 14 residues. The CDR3 here is CASSLTRNTGELFF. CDR3 coding DNA: TGTGCCAGCAGCTTAACTAGGAACACCGGGGAGCTGTTTTTT.

The chain combines TRBV6-5 with TRBJ1-6, with D possibly being TRBD1 (5 bases). Germline CDR1 reads MNHEY; CDR2 reads SVGAGI. Trimming removed 6 bases from V and 10 bases from J, with 19 bases in between. CDR3 length: 15 amino acids. CDR3 coding DNA: TGTGCCAGCAGGACAGATTATCGCCCCAACTCACCCCTCCACTTT. It specifies CASRTDYRPNSPLHF.

The CDR3 loop reads CASRLDTIQETQYF. DNA of the CDR3: TGTGCCAGCAGGCTCGACACCATACAAGAGACCCAGTACTTC. V and J are TRBV6-1 and TRBJ2-5; D not certain. The CDR3 contains 14 residues. The V and J ends lost 6 bases and 2 bases respectively, with 13 bases between them. Looked up from germline, CDR1 is MNHNS and CDR2 is SASEGT.

CDR3 protein: CASSKRANTEAFF. Written as DNA, the CDR3 is TGTGCCAGTAGTAAACGAGCGAACACTGAAGCTTTCTTT. V and J are TRBV19 and TRBJ1-1; D ambiguous. Trimming pared 4 bases from V and 1 base from J, leaving 7 bases between. The CDR3 is made up of 13 amino acids. The germline gives CDR1 LNHDA, CDR2 SQIVND (reference sequence).

This chain connects TRBV27 to TRBJ2-3, with D possibly TRBD1 on 6 matching bases. Trimming pared 4 bases from V and 4 bases from J, leaving 18 bases between. CDR3 length: 16 residues. Germline CDR1 reads MNHEY; CDR2 reads SMNVEV (reference sequence). CDR3 sequence: CASSSEPRGFPDTQYF. The DNA of the CDR3 is TGTGCCAGCAGTTCCGAGCCTAGGGGGTTCCCAGATACGCAGTATTTT.

This clone was picked up one time. V gene TRBV19 combines with J gene TRBJ1-1; no firm D call. The CDR3 is 13 amino acids. The germline V and J ends were trimmed by 6 bases and 4 bases, with 12 bases remaining between them. Germline V CDR1 and CDR2: LNHDA, SQIVND (reference sequence). DNA of the CDR3: TGTGCCAGTAGGGTGGGAGCCGCCACTGAAGCTTTCTTT. Translating it yields CASRVGAATEAFF.

The chain recombines TRBV5-1 with TRBJ2-1; D is undetermined. The germline V gene has CDR1 SGHRS and CDR2 YFSETQ. CDR3 length: 13 amino acids. The V gene lost 0 bases and the J gene lost 8 bases, with 9 bases spanning the gap. Here the CDR3 reads CASSLALEYEQFF. CDR3 coding DNA: TGCGCCAGCAGCTTGGCCCTAGAGTATGAGCAGTTCTTC.

The genes are TRBV28 and TRBJ2-3; D is undetermined. This CDR3 contains 15 residues. V was trimmed by 8 bases and J by 0 bases, leaving 15 bases between them. Germline loops: CDR1 MDHEN, CDR2 SYDVKM. CDR3 nucleotide sequence: TGTGCCAGCCCGCCCTACCCGACTAGCACAGATACGCAGTATTTT. It translates to CASPPYPTSTDTQYF.

The V and J genes are TRBV10-3 and TRBJ1-6, with D possibly being TRBD1 (6 bases). V was trimmed by 10 bases and J by 7 bases, leaving 23 bases between them. CDR1 and CDR2 (germline): ENHRY, SYGVKD. The CDR3 is 16 amino acids. The CDR3 coding sequence is TGTGCCACCGGAACGATGACAGGACTTGGGAATTCACCCCTCCACTTT. This gives the protein CATGTMTGLGNSPLHF.

The chain couples TRBV19 to TRBJ2-6; TRBD1 aligns across 7 bases. Germline lookup yields CDR1 LNHDA and CDR2 SQIVND (reference sequence). V gave up 1 base and J gave up 2 bases; unmatched junction bases: 2. The CDR3 loop spans 16 amino acids. The CDR3 DNA is TGTGCCAGTAGTATAGTCCAGGGGGCTGGGGCCAACGTCCTGACTTTC. It yields the protein CASSIVQGAGANVLTF.

This clone is a singleton in its sample. The rearrangement joins TRBV27 to TRBJ2-7; 9 positions agree with TRBD2. This CDR3 spans 16 amino acids. V dropped 1 base and J dropped 4; count of bases not matched to a gene: 8. Germline V gives CDR1 MNHEY, CDR2 SMNVEV (reference sequence). The CDR3: CASSLLRGSGSYEQYF. CDR3 DNA sequence: TGTGCCAGCAGTTTATTGAGGGGTAGCGGGAGTTACGAGCAGTACTTC.

This chain uses TRBV11-2 with TRBJ2-1; no firm D call. Per germline, CDR1 SGHAT and CDR2 FQNNGV. Trimming left V 5 bases short and J 4 bases short, with 18 bases between. This CDR3 region has 16 residues. As DNA, the CDR3 is TGTGCCAGCAGCCCAACCTCCGGGTTTCTATACAATGAGCAGTTCTTC. Protein: CASSPTSGFLYNEQFF. Filled out from reference TRBV11-2 and TRBJ2-1, the complete variable domain reads EAGVAQSPRYKIIEKRQSVAFWCNPISGHATLYWYQQILGQGPKLLIQFQNNGVVDDSQLPKDRFSAERLKGVDSTLKIQPAKLEDSAVYLCASSPTSGFLYNEQFFGPGTRLTVL.

The chain combines TRBV28 with TRBJ1-1; 9 bases line up with TRBD1. The CDR3 sequence is 16 residues long. V trimming: 1 base; J trimming: 6 bases; junction bases outside the gene matches: 9. CDR1 is MDHEN and CDR2 is SYDVKM in the germline V gene. The CDR3 DNA reads as TGTGCCAGCAGTTTATCGGACAGGGGTCCCGTAGCTGAAGCTTTCTTT. It codes for CASSLSDRGPVAEAFF.

The V call is TRBV6-1, the J call TRBJ1-1, with a possible D match to TRBD1 (5 bases). The CDR3 loop spans 13 amino acids. The germline gives CDR1 MNHNS, CDR2 SASEGT. V was pared by 7 bases and J by 6 bases, with 15 bases between. The CDR3 region is CASKIQAASEAFF. In DNA form, the CDR3 reads TGTGCCAGCAAAATACAGGCAGCCTCTGAAGCTTTCTTT.

The chain employs TRBV30 and TRBJ1-1, with D unclear. This CDR3 region has 14 residues. Per the germline V gene, CDR1 is GTSNPN and CDR2 is SVGIG (reference sequence). Trimming took 0 bases from V and 6 from J, leaving 14 bases between them. CDR3 sequence: CAWSVLRTVPEAFF. The DNA for the CDR3 is TGTGCCTGGAGTGTACTGCGTACGGTCCCTGAAGCTTTCTTT. The entire variable domain, with the rest obtained from reference TRBV30 and TRBJ1-1, is as follows: SQTIHQWPATLVQPVGSPLSLECTVEGTSNPNLYWYRQAAGRGLQLLFYSVGIGQISSEVPQNLSASRPQDRQFILSSKKLLLSDSGFYLCAWSVLRTVPEAFFGQGTRLTVV.

The chain couples TRBV5-1 to TRBJ2-7, with 8 bases identical to TRBD2. The CDR3 sequence is 15 residues long. V shed 0 bases, J shed 3 bases, and the junction held 5 bases outside the gene matches. Germline CDR1 reads SGHRS; CDR2 reads YFSETQ. The CDR3 here is CASSLETGGRYEQYF. As DNA, the CDR3 is TGCGCCAGCAGCTTGGAAACGGGAGGGCGCTACGAGCAGTACTTC.

J is TRBJ1-4 and V is TRBV19; possibly TRBD1 for D (5 bases). Between the trimmed V and J ends, which lost 2 bases and 8 bases, there was a span of 15 bases. CDR1 is LNHDA, CDR2 SQIVND, per germline (reference sequence). This CDR3 is built from 15 residues. The CDR3 is CASSIQGSLREKLFF. CDR3 coding DNA: TGTGCCAGTAGTATACAGGGAAGTTTAAGAGAAAAACTGTTTTTT.

CDR3 sequence: CAIGTGGSGANVLTF. In nucleotides, the CDR3 is TGTGCCATCGGGACAGGGGGATCTGGGGCCAACGTCCTGACTTTC. This chain joins TRBV6-1 and TRBJ2-6; 11 bases map to TRBD1. Trimming at V came to 10 bases and at J to 1 base, leaving 3 bases not matched to a gene. The CDR3 length is 15 residues. Germline loops: CDR1 MNHNS, CDR2 SASEGT.

V is TRBV7-2 and J is TRBJ2-3; weak D call: TRBD2 (6 bases). This CDR3 spans 15 amino acids. Germline V gene sequence: CDR1 SGHTA, CDR2 FQGNSA. V was pared by 6 bases and J by 3 bases, with 16 bases between. CDR3 DNA sequence: TGTGCCAGCAGTTTAAACGCAGCGGGTACAGATACGCAGTATTTT. Translation: CASSLNAAGTDTQYF. The full variable domain, in which reference TRBV7-2 and TRBJ2-3 provide the parts outside the CDR3, is GAGVSQSPSNKVTEKGKDVELRCDPISGHTALYWYRQSLGQGLEFLIYFQGNSAPDKSGLPSDRFSAERTGGSVSTLTIQRTQQEDSAVYLCASSLNAAGTDTQYFGPGTRLTVL.

The V gene is TRBV28, the J gene TRBJ1-3; D gene uncertain. V shed 6 bases and J shed 2 bases, with 8 bases lying between them. The CDR3 has 13 amino acids. Germline V gives CDR1 MDHEN, CDR2 SYDVKM. In nucleotides, the CDR3 is TGTGCCAGCAGCTTGGCCCCTGGAAACACCATATATTTT. Protein sequence: CASSLAPGNTIYF.

The V gene is TRBV2, the J gene TRBJ2-7; TRBD1 aligns across 7 bases. The CDR3 consists of 12 residues. Germline lookup yields CDR1 SNHLY and CDR2 FYNNEI. V was clipped by 8 bases and J by 6 bases; unmatched bases: 7. The CDR3 region is CASWNRGTEQYF. The DNA of the CDR3 is TGTGCCAGCTGGAACAGGGGAACCGAGCAGTACTTC.

CDR3 sequence (DNA): TGCGCCAGCAGCCAACCTACAGGGACTGGAAACACCATATATTTT. This translates into CASSQPTGTGNTIYF. The chain carries TRBV4-1 and TRBJ1-3; the D gene is possibly TRBD1 (6 bases). With 2 bases removed from V and 2 bases from J, the gap between germline ends came to 10 bases. Germline V gives CDR1 MGHRA, CDR2 YSYEKL. This CDR3 region has 15 residues.

This clone was found once. The V and J genes are TRBV11-2 and TRBJ1-1; the D is unclear. Germline V gives CDR1 SGHAT, CDR2 FQNNGV. The CDR3 runs 14 residues. Trimming removed 5 bases from V and 7 bases from J, with 17 bases in between. Written as DNA, the CDR3 is TGTGCCAGCAGCATGTTAAAGGAGCTAAGTGAAGCTTTCTTT. This codes for CASSMLKELSEAFF.

The chain employs TRBV11-1 and TRBJ2-4; 8 bases are shared with TRBD1. V was pared by 3 bases and J by 8 bases, with 6 bases of the junction left unmatched. Germline loops: CDR1 SGHAT, CDR2 FQDESV (reference sequence). This CDR3 region has 14 residues. CDR3 coding DNA: TGTGCCAGCAGCTTCGACAGGGGAAGGGACATTCAGTACTTC. This encodes CASSFDRGRDIQYF.

The rearrangement uses TRBV7-2 and TRBJ2-7; weak D call: TRBD1 (5 bases). CDR3 length: 13 residues. V was clipped by 4 bases and J by 5 bases, with 12 bases between them. Looked up from germline, CDR1 is SGHTA and CDR2 is FQGNSA. CDR3 loop: CASSSTVLNEQYF. CDR3 DNA sequence: TGTGCCAGCAGCTCGACAGTTCTCAACGAGCAGTACTTC.

This clone came up once. The chain employs TRBV5-6 and TRBJ1-1; D call uncertain. The CDR3 totals 15 residues. The V end was cut by 2 bases, the J end by 6 bases, with 17 bases between. Looked up from germline, CDR1 is SGHDT and CDR2 is YYEEEE. DNA of the CDR3: TGTGCCAGCAGCTTTATACCACAGAGTAAGGCTGAAGCTTTCTTT. Amino acids: CASSFIPQSKAEAFF.

The chain employs TRBV18 and TRBJ2-2; D is undetermined. V lost 3 bases and J lost 1, with 9 bases in between. The germline gives CDR1 KGHSH, CDR2 LQKENI. CDR3 length: 15 amino acids. CDR3 sequence reads: CASSPDPGNTGELFF. The DNA for the CDR3 is TGTGCCAGCTCACCGGATCCAGGGAACACCGGGGAGCTGTTTTTT.